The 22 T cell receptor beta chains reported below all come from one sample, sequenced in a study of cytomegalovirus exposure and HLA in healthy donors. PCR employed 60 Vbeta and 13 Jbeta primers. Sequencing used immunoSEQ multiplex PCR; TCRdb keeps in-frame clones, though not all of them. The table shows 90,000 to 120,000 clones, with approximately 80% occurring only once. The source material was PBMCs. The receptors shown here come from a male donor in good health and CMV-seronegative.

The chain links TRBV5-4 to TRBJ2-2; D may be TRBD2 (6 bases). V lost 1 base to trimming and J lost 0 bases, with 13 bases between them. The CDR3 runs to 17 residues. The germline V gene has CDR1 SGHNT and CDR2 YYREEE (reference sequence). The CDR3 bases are TGTGCCAGCAGCTTGTCTGCTGGCGGGACGAACACCGGGGAGCTGTTTTTT. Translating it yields CASSLSAGGTNTGELFF.

In nucleotides, the CDR3 is TGTGCCAGCAGTGGCCATACTAGCACAGATACGCAGTATTTT. Its translation: CASSGHTSTDTQYF. The chain employs TRBV6-1 and TRBJ2-3, with D hard to call. The V end lost 4 bases, the J end lost 0 bases, and 8 bases lay between the germline ends. Germline CDR1 reads MNHNS; CDR2 reads SASEGT. CDR3 length: 14 amino acids.

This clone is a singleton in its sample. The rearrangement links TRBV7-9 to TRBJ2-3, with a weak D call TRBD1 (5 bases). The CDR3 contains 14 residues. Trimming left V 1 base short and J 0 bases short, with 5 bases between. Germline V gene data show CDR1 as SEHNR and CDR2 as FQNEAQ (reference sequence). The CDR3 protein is CASSLGQSTDTQYF. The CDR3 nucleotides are TGTGCCAGCAGCTTAGGACAGAGCACAGATACGCAGTATTTT.

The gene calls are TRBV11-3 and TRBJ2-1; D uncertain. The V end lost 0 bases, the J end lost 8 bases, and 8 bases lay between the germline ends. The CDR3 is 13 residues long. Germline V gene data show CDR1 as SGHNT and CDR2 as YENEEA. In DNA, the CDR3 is TGTGCCAGCAGCTTAGAGACGGGTCATGAGCAGTTCTTC. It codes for CASSLETGHEQFF.

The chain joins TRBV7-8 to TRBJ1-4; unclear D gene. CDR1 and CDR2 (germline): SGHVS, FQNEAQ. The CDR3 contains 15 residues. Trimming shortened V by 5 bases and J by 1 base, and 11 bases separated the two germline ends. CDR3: CASSTDWGTNEKLFF. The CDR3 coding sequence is TGTGCCAGCAGCACGGACTGGGGAACTAATGAAAAACTGTTTTTT.

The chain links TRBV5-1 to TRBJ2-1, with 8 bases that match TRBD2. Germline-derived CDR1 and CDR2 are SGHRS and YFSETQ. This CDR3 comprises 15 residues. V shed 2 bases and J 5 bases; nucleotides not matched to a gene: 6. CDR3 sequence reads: CASSFPSGGHNEQFF. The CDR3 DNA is TGCGCCAGCAGCTTCCCCAGCGGGGGACACAATGAGCAGTTCTTC.

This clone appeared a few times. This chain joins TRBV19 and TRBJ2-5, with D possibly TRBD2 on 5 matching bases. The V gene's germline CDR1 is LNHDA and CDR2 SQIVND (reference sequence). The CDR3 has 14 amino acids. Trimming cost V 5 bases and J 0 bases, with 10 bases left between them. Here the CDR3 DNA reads TGTGCCAGTAGTCGCCTGAGGGACCAAGAGACCCAGTACTTC. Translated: CASSRLRDQETQYF.

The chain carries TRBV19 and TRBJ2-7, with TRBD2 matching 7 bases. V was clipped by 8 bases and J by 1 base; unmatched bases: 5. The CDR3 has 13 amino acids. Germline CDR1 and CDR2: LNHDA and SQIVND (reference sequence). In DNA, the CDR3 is TGTGCCAGTGGGGGAGGGTTGTCCTACGAGCAGTACTTC. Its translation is CASGGGLSYEQYF.

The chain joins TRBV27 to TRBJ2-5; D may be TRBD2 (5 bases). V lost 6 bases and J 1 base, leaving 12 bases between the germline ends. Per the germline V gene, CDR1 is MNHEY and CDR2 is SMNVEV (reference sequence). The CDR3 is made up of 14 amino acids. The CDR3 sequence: CASSRRGVQETQYF. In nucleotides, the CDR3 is TGTGCCAGCAGCCGACGGGGAGTCCAAGAGACCCAGTACTTC.

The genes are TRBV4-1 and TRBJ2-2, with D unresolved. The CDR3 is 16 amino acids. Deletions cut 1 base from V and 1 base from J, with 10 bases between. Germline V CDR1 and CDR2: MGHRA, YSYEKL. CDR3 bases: TGCGCCAGCAGCCAAGTGGAACTACAGAACACCGGGGAGCTGTTTTTT. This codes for CASSQVELQNTGELFF.

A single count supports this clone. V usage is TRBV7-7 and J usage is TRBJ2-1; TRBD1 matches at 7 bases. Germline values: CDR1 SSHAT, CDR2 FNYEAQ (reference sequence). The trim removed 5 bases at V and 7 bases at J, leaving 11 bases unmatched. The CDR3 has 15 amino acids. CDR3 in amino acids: CASSPSPGTANEQFF. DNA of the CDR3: TGTGCCAGCAGCCCCAGTCCCGGGACAGCGAATGAGCAGTTCTTC.

CDR3: CASSPGTSGIYNEQFF. CDR3 in DNA: TGTGCCAGCAGCCCCGGGACTAGCGGCATTTACAATGAGCAGTTCTTC. The genes are TRBV7-2 and TRBJ2-1, with 11 bases identical to TRBD2. Germline V CDR1 and CDR2: SGHTA, FQGNSA. Trimming at V came to 5 bases and at J to 4 bases, leaving 7 bases not matched to a gene. The CDR3 is made up of 16 amino acids.

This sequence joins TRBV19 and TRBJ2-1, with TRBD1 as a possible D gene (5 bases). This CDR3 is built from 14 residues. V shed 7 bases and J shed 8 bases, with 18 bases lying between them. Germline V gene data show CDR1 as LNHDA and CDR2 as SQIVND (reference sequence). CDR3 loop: CASTLTALGHEQFF. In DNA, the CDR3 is TGTGCCAGTACCCTGACAGCTCTGGGGCATGAGCAGTTCTTC.

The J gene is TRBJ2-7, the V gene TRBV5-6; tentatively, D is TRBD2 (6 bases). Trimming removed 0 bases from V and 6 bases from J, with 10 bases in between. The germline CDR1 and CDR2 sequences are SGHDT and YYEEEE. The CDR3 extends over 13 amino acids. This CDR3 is CASSLERAVEQYF. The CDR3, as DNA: TGTGCCAGCAGCTTGGAGCGGGCCGTCGAGCAGTACTTC.

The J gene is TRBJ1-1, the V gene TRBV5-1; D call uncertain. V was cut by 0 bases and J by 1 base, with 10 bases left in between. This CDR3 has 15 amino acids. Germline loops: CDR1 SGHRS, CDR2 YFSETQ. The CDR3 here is CASSLARNPNTEAFF. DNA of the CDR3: TGCGCCAGCAGCTTGGCTAGGAATCCGAACACTGAAGCTTTCTTT.

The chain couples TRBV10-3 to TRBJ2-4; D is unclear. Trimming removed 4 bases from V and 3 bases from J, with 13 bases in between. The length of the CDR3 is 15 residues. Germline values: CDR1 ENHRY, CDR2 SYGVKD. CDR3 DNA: TGTGCCATCAGTGGAGAAGAGTGGAGCAAAAACATTCAGTACTTC. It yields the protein CAISGEEWSKNIQYF.

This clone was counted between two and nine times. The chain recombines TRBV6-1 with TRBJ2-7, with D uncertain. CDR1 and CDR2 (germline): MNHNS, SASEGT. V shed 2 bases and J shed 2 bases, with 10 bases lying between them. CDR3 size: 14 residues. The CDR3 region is CASSEPGLTYEQYF. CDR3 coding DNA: TGTGCCAGCAGTGAACCAGGATTAACCTACGAGCAGTACTTC.

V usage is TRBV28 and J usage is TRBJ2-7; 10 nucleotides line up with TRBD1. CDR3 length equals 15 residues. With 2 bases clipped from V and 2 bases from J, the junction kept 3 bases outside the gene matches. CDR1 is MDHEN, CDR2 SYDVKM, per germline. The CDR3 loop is CASSLGQGVAYEQYF. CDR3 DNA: TGTGCCAGCAGTTTAGGACAGGGGGTGGCCTACGAGCAGTACTTC.

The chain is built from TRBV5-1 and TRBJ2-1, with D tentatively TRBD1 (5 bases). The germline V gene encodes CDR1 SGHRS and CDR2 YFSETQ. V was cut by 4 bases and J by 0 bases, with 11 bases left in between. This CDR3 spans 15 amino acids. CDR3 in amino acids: CASSPRQSSYNEQFF. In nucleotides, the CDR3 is TGCGCCAGCAGCCCAAGACAGAGCTCCTACAATGAGCAGTTCTTC.

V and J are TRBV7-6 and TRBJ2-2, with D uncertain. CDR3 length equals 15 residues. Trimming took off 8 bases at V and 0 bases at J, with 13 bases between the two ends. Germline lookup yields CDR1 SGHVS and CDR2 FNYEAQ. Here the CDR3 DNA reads TGTGCCAGCGATTCCCGGTCGCCGAACACCGGGGAGCTGTTTTTT. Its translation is CASDSRSPNTGELFF.

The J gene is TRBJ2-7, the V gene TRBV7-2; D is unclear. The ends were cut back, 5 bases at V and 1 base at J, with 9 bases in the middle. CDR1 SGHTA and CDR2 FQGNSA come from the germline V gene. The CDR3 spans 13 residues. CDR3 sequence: CASSTQQSYEQYF. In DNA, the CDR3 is TGTGCCAGCAGCACACAACAGTCCTACGAGCAGTACTTC. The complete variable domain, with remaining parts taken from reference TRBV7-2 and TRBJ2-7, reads GAGVSQSPSNKVTEKGKDVELRCDPISGHTALYWYRQSLGQGLEFLIYFQGNSAPDKSGLPSDRFSAERTGGSVSTLTIQRTQQEDSAVYLCASSTQQSYEQYFGPGTRLTVT.

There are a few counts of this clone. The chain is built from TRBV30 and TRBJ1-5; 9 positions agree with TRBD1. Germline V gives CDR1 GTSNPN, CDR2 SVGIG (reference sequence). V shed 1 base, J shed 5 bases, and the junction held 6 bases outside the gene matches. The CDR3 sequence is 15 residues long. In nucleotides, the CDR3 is TGTGCCTGGAGTGACAGGGGGCGCGGGTATCAGCCCCAGCATTTT. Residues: CAWSDRGRGYQPQHF.